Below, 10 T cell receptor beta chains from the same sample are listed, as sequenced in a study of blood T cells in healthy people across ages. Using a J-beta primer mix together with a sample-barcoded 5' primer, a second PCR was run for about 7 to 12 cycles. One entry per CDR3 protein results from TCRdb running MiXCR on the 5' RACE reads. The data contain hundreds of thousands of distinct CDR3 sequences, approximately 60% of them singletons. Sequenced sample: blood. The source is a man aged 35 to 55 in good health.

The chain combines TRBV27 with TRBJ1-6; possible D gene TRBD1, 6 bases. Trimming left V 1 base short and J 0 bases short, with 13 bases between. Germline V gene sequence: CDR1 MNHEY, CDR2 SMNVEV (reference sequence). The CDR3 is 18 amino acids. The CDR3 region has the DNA TGTGCCAGCAGTTTATTCTTCACAGGGAGCTCCTATAATTCACCCCTCCACTTT. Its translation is CASSLFFTGSSYNSPLHF.

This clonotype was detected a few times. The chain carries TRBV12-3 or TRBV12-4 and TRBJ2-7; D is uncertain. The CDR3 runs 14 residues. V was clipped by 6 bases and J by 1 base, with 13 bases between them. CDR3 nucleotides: TGTGCCAGCAGCCCTCTCCTGAAGTCCTACGAGCAGTACTTC. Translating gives CASSPLLKSYEQYF.

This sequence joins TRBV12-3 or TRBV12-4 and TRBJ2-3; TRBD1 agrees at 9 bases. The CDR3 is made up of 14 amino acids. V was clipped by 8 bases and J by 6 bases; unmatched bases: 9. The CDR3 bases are TGTGCCAGCCGCATAGGGACAGGGACGGATACGCAGTATTTT. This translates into CASRIGTGTDTQYF.

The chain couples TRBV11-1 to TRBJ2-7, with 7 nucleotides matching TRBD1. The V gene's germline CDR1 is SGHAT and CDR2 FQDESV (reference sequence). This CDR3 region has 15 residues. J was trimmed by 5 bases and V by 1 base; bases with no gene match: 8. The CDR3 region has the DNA TGTGCCAGCAGCTTAGGGAAAGGGGGCGCGGACGAGCAGTACTTC. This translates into CASSLGKGGADEQYF. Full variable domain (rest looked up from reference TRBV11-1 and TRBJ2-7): EAEVAQSPRYKITEKSQAVAFWCDPISGHATLYWYRQILGQGPELLVQFQDESVVDDSQLPKDRFSAERLKGVDSTLKIQPAELGDSAMYLCASSLGKGGADEQYFGPGTRLTVT.

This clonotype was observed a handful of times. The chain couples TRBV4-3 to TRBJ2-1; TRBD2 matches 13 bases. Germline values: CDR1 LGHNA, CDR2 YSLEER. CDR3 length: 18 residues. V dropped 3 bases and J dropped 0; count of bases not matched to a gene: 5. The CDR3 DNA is TGCGCCAGCAGCCAGGAAACTAGCGGGAGGGGCTCCTACAATGAGCAGTTCTTC. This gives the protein CASSQETSGRGSYNEQFF.

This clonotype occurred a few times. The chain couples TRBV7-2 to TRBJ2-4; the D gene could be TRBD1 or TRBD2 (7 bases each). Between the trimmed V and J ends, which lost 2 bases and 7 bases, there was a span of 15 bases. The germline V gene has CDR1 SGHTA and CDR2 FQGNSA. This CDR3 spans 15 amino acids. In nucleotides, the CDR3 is TGTGCCAGCAGCTTACGGTCTCAGGGGGGGAACATTCAGTACTTC. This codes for CASSLRSQGGNIQYF.

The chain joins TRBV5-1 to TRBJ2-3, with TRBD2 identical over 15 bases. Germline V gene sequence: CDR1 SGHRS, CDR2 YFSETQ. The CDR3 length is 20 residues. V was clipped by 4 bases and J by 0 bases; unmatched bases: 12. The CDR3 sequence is CASSAAGPGTSGRSTDTQYF. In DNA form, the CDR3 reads TGCGCCAGCAGCGCTGCGGGCCCGGGGACTAGCGGGAGGAGCACAGATACGCAGTATTTT.

CDR3 region: CASRDDRTQETQYF. CDR3 in DNA: TGCGCCAGCAGGGATGACAGGACCCAAGAGACCCAGTACTTC. The gene calls are TRBV5-1 and TRBJ2-5, with a tentative D call TRBD1 (6 bases). The germline V gene encodes CDR1 SGHRS and CDR2 YFSETQ. This CDR3 spans 14 amino acids. The germline V and J ends were trimmed by 5 bases and 1 base, with 12 bases remaining between them.

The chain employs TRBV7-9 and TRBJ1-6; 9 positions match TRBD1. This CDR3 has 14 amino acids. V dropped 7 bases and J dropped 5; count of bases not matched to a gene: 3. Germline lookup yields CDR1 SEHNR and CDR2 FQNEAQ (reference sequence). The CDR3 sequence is CASTTGGDNSPLHF. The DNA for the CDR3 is TGTGCCAGCACGACAGGGGGAGATAATTCACCCCTCCACTTT.

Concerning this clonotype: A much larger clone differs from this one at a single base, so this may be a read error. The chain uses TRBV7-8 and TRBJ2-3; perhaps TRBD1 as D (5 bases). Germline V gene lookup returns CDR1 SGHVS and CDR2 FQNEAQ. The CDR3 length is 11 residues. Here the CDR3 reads CASSVTGTQYF. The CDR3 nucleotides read TGTGCCAGCAGCGTCACAGGTACGCAGTATTTT.